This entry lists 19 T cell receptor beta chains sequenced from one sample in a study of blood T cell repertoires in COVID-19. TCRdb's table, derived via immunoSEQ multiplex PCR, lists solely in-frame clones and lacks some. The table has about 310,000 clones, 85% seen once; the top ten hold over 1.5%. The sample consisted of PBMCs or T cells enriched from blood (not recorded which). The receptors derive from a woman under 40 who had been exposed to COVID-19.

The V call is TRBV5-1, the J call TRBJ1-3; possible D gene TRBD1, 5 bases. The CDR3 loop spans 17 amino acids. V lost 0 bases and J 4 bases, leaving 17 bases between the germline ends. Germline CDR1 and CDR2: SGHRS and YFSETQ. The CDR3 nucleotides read TGCGCCAGCAGCTTGGTTACTCCAGGGCTATCGGGAAACACCATATATTTT. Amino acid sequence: CASSLVTPGLSGNTIYF.

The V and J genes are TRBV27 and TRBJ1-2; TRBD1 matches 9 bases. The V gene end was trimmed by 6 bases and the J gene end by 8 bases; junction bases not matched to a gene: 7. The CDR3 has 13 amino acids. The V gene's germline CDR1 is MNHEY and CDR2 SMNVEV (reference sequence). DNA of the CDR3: TGTGCCAGCAGACAAAGGACAGGGGACGGCTACACCTTC. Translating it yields CASRQRTGDGYTF.

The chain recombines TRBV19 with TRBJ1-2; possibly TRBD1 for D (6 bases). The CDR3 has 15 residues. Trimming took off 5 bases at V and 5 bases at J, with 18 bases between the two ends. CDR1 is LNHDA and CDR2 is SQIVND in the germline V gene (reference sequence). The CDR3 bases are TGTGCCAGTAGTCCAGGGACATTGAGAGGGTATGGCTACACCTTC. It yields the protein CASSPGTLRGYGYTF.

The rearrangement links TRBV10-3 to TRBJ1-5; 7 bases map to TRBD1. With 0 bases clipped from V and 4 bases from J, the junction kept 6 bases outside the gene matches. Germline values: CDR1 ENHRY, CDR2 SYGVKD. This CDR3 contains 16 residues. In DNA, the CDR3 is TGTGCCATCAGTGAGTCTCTGGCAGGGGGTAATCAGCCCCAGCATTTT. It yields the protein CAISESLAGGNQPQHF.

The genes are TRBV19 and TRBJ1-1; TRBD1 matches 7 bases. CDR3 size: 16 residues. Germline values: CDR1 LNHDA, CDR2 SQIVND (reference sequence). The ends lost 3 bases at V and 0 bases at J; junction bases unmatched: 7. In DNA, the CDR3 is TGTGCCAGTAGTATGTTAACAGGGGCTTTGAACACTGAAGCTTTCTTT. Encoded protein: CASSMLTGALNTEAFF.

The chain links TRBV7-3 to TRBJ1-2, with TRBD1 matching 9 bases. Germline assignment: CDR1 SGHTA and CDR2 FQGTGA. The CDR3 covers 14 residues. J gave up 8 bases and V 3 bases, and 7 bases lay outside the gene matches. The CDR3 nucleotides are TGTGCCAGCAGCTTGGGACAGGGACCGGAGGGCTACACCTTC. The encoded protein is CASSLGQGPEGYTF.

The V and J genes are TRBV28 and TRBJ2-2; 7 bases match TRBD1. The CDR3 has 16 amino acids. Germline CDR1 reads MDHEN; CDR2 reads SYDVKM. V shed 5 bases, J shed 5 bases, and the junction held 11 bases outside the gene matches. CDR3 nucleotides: TGTGCCAGCAGTCCTCCCCGGCAGGGGGTTACCGGGGAGCTGTTTTTT. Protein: CASSPPRQGVTGELFF.

CDR3 residues: CATRRGATNEKLFF. In DNA form, the CDR3 reads TGTGCCACTCGCAGGGGCGCAACTAATGAAAAACTGTTTTTT. The gene calls are TRBV27 and TRBJ1-4; the D gene is possibly TRBD1 (6 bases). The CDR3 consists of 14 residues. In germline, CDR1 is MNHEY, CDR2 SMNVEV (reference sequence). Trimming took off 10 bases at V and 0 bases at J, with 12 bases between the two ends.

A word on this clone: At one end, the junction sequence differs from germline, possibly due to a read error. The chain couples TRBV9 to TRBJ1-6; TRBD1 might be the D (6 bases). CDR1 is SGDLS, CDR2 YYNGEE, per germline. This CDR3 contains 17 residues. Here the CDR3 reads CASSPTGTVLNNSPLHF. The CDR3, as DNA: TGTGCCAGCAGCCCGACAGGAACAGTACTAAATAATTCGCCCCTCCACTTT.

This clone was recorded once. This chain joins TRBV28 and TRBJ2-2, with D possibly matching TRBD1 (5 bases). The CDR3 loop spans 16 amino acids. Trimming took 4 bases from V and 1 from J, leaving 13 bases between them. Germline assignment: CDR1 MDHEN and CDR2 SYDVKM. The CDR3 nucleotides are TGTGCCAGCAGTTCCCCGACAGTGGGGAACACCGGGGAGCTGTTTTTT. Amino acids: CASSSPTVGNTGELFF.

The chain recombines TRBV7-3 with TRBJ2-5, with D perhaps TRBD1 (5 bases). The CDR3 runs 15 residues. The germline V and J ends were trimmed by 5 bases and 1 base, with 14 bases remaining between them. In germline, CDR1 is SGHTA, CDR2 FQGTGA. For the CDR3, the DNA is TGTGCCAGCAGCCCAGGTGGGGCAGGCCAAGAGACCCAGTACTTC. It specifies CASSPGGAGQETQYF.

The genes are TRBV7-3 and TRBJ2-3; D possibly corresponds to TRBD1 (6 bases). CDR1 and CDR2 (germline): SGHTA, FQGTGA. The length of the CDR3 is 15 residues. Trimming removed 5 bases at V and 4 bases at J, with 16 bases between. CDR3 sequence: CASSPNRVGADTQYF. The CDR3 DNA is TGTGCCAGCAGCCCGAACAGGGTGGGAGCAGATACGCAGTATTTT.

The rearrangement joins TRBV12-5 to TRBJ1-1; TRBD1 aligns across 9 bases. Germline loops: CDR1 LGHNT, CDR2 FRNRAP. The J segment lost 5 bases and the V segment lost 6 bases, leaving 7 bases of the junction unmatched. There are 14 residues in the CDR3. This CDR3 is CASGRDRVRTEAFF. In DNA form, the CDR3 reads TGTGCTAGTGGCCGGGACAGGGTGAGGACTGAAGCTTTCTTT.

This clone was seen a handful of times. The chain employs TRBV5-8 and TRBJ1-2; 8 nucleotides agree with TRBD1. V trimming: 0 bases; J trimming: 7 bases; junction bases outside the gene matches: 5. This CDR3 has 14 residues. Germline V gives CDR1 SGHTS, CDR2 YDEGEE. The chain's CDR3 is CASSLEGRGLGYTF. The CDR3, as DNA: TGTGCCAGCAGCTTGGAGGGCAGGGGGCTTGGCTACACCTTC.

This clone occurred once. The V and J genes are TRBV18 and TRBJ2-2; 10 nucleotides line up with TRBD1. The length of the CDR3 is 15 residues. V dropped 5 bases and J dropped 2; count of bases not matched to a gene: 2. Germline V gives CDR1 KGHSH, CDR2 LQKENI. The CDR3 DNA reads TGTGCCAGCTCAGAGACAGGGGGCAACACCGGGGAGCTGTTTTTT. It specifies CASSETGGNTGELFF.

This chain's CDR3 is CASSILTSGSVRGSQFF. The CDR3 bases are TGTGCCAGTAGTATACTCACTAGCGGGAGTGTTAGGGGGTCGCAGTTCTTC. The chain carries TRBV19 and TRBJ2-1; 11 positions match TRBD2. Trimming cost V 2 bases and J 12 bases; bases outside gene matches: 15. CDR1 LNHDA and CDR2 SQIVND come from the germline V gene (reference sequence). The CDR3 covers 17 residues.

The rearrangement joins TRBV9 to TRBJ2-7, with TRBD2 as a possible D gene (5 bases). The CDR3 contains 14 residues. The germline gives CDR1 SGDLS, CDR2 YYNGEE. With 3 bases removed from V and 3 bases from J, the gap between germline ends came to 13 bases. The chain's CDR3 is CASSGYGVSYEQYF. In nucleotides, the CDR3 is TGTGCCAGCAGCGGTTACGGGGTCAGCTACGAGCAGTACTTC.

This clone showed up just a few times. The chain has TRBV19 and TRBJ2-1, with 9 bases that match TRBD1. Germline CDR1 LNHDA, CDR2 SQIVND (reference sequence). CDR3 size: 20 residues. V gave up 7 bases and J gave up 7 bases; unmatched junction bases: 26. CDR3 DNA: TGTGCCAGTACTTCTCTAATAGGGGGGGCGGGACAGGGCCCTCGGAATGAGCAGTTCTTC. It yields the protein CASTSLIGGAGQGPRNEQFF.

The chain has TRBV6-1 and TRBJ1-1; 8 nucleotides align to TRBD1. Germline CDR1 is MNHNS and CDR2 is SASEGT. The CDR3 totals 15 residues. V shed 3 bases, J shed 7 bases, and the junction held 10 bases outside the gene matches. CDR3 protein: CASSDGQGMVDEAFF. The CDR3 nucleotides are TGTGCCAGCAGTGACGGACAGGGAATGGTTGATGAAGCTTTCTTT.